This TCR beta chain was captured by sequencing in a study of blood T cell repertoires in COVID-19. Study-wide background: COVID-19 samples, acute and convalescent, were from the United States, Italy and Spain.

CDR3 length: 13 residues. Trimming took 1 base from V and 5 from J, leaving 8 bases between them. Germline V gives CDR1 SEHNR, CDR2 FQNEAQ (reference sequence). This clone was observed a single time. In the source study's methods: Amplification with reference gene primers provided the estimates of nucleated cell counts. Data came from immunoSEQ multiplex PCR; TCRdb stores just in-frame clones and leaves some out. The D gene and trimming were derived from the DNA, and the V and J assignments and clone size from that table. The data show 110,000 or so clones, with 80% to 90% seen just once and about 18% held by the top ten.

The origin of this receptor is a human donor with acute or convalescent COVID-19. The donor label of this sample is uncertain. The sequencing sample was made of peripheral blood. The J gene is TRBJ1-2, the V gene TRBV7-9, with no clear D. In DNA form, the CDR3 reads TGTGCCAGCAGCTTAGGAAAGAGATATGGCTACACCTTC. It yields the protein CASSLGKRYGYTF.